These 22 T cell receptor beta chains were sequenced from one sample in a study of T cell changes during pregnancy in multiple sclerosis. The repertoire was sequenced with immunoSEQ multiplex PCR; TCRdb's copy has only in-frame clones and lacks some. The data show 40,000 to 60,000 clones, with 80% to 95% seen just once and less than 0.6% held by the top ten. Sequencing was performed on CD4+ T cells from peripheral blood mononuclear cells, taken in the third trimester of pregnancy. Receptors originate from a female donor with multiple sclerosis, enrolled in a pregnancy study.

The chain links TRBV6-1 to TRBJ2-3, with D perhaps matching TRBD1 (5 bases). Germline CDR1 is MNHNS and CDR2 is SASEGT. V lost 2 bases and J lost 6, with 18 bases in between. This CDR3 has 16 residues. In nucleotides, the CDR3 is TGTGCCAGCAGTGAAAACAGGATTTACCCTGGGGATACGCAGTATTTT. It translates to CASSENRIYPGDTQYF.

The genes are TRBV5-6 and TRBJ2-2; possibly TRBD1 for D (6 bases). In germline, CDR1 is SGHDT, CDR2 YYEEEE. The V gene lost 0 bases and the J gene lost 5 bases, with 8 bases spanning the gap. The CDR3 runs 14 residues. CDR3 DNA sequence: TGTGCCAGCAGCTTGGGACAGGTTACCGGGGAGCTGTTTTTT. Amino acid sequence: CASSLGQVTGELFF.

This chain uses TRBV7-9 with TRBJ1-3; D not certain. The CDR3 covers 17 residues. V lost 5 bases to trimming and J lost 2 bases, with 19 bases between them. CDR1 SEHNR and CDR2 FQNEAQ come from the germline V gene (reference sequence). As DNA, the CDR3 is TGTGCCAGCAGCGCTACCAAGTTTTTCCAACCTGGAAACACCATATATTTT. Its protein product is CASSATKFFQPGNTIYF.

The gene calls are TRBV5-4 and TRBJ2-1; the D gene is possibly TRBD2 (5 bases). Germline values: CDR1 SGHNT, CDR2 YYREEE (reference sequence). With 4 bases removed from V and 0 bases from J, the gap between germline ends came to 11 bases. The CDR3 totals 15 residues. CDR3 bases: TGTGCCAGCAGCGAGGGAATCTTCTCCTACAATGAGCAGTTCTTC. Protein sequence: CASSEGIFSYNEQFF.

The V and J genes are TRBV5-1 and TRBJ2-5; 7 bases fit TRBD1. Germline CDR1 SGHRS, CDR2 YFSETQ. Unmatched junction bases numbered 14, after V lost 4 bases and J lost 5 bases. This CDR3 region has 16 residues. The CDR3 sequence is CASSPGQFIVSETQYF. The CDR3 DNA is TGCGCCAGCAGCCCGGGACAGTTTATCGTCAGTGAGACCCAGTACTTC.

The chain carries TRBV7-9 and TRBJ2-5, with D uncertain. Trimming stripped 2 bases from V and 2 bases from J, with 9 bases between. CDR1 is SEHNR and CDR2 is FQNEAQ in the germline V gene (reference sequence). The CDR3 runs 14 residues. CDR3 in DNA: TGTGCCAGCAGCTTATATACTTCTCAAGAGACCCAGTACTTC. Its protein product is CASSLYTSQETQYF.

The genes are TRBV2 and TRBJ2-1; the D gene is possibly TRBD2 (6 bases). V was trimmed by 2 bases and J by 6 bases, leaving 8 bases between them. Looked up from germline, CDR1 is SNHLY and CDR2 is FYNNEI. This CDR3 comprises 13 residues. The CDR3 reads CASSEQGLNEQFF. DNA for the CDR3: TGTGCCAGCAGTGAACAGGGACTCAATGAGCAGTTCTTC.

This clone was seen only once. The gene calls are TRBV21-1 and TRBJ1-5; the table's D call TRBD1 went unverified against the DNA. TRBV21-1 is designated a pseudogene. The CDR3 consists of 16 residues. CDR3 DNA: TGTGCCAGCAGCAAAGGGGACAGGGGAACGGATCAGCCCCAGCATTTT. This sequence encodes CASSKGDRGTDQPQHF.

V usage is TRBV29-1 and J usage is TRBJ1-4; 12 bases are a match to TRBD1. CDR1 is SQVTM, CDR2 ANQGSEA, per germline. CDR3 length equals 16 residues. Unmatched junction bases numbered 10, after V lost 5 bases and J lost 6 bases. The CDR3 bases are TGCAGCGTTTCACCGGGACAGGGGGCGGCGGATGAAAAACTGTTTTTT. Its protein product is CSVSPGQGAADEKLFF.

Worth noting for this clone: Other DNA sequences in the sample encode the same CDR3. DNA for the CDR3: TGTGCCACCAGCAGAGACCCTGGGAGTACCTACGAGCAGTACTTC. Translating gives CATSRDPGSTYEQYF. V usage is TRBV15 and J usage is TRBJ2-7; perhaps TRBD2 as D (5 bases). CDR3 length: 15 amino acids. CDR1 is LNHNV, CDR2 YYDKDF, per germline (reference sequence). V lost 0 bases to trimming and J lost 2 bases, with 11 bases between them.

V usage is TRBV27 and J usage is TRBJ1-2; 9 bases are shared with TRBD1. V gave up 6 bases and J gave up 3 bases; unmatched junction bases: 8. The CDR3 extends over 15 amino acids. Per germline, CDR1 MNHEY and CDR2 SMNVEV (reference sequence). The DNA for the CDR3 is TGTGCCAGCAGGGGGATGGGACAGGGCTACTATGGCTACACCTTC. Its translation is CASRGMGQGYYGYTF.

The rearrangement joins TRBV29-1 to TRBJ1-2, with D unclear. V dropped 2 bases and J dropped 3 bases, with 13 bases sitting between them. The CDR3 has 14 amino acids. CDR1 is SQVTM, CDR2 ANQGSEA, per germline. CDR3 DNA sequence: TGCAGCGTTGAAAGCCCTCCCAGCGACTATGGCTACACCTTC. Residues: CSVESPPSDYGYTF.

This sequence joins TRBV25-1 and TRBJ1-5; D may be TRBD1 (5 bases). V was shortened by 4 bases and J by 3 bases, with 7 bases between the two germline ends. The CDR3 length is 13 residues. Germline V gene lookup returns CDR1 MGHDK and CDR2 SYGVNS. CDR3 in DNA: TGTGCCAGCAGTGCAGGGTTCAATCAGCCCCAGCATTTT. The encoded protein is CASSAGFNQPQHF.

The chain is built from TRBV11-2 and TRBJ2-1; D may be TRBD1 (6 bases). The CDR3 runs 14 residues. V lost 2 bases, J lost 4 bases, and 9 bases lay in between. In germline, CDR1 is SGHAT, CDR2 FQNNGV. CDR3: CASSLYGTYNEQFF. The CDR3 nucleotides are TGTGCCAGCAGCTTATACGGGACATACAATGAGCAGTTCTTC.

The V call is TRBV7-2, the J call TRBJ1-2; the D is unclear. V was pared by 1 base and J by 0 bases, with 6 bases between. This CDR3 comprises 14 residues. Germline-derived CDR1 and CDR2 are SGHTA and FQGNSA. The CDR3 DNA reads TGTGCCAGCAGCTTAGACAGAACTAACTATGGCTACACCTTC. Translating gives CASSLDRTNYGYTF.

The CDR3 region has the DNA TGTGCCAGCAGCTCCGTCAGGGCCGGAGAGACCCAGTACTTC. It is translated as CASSSVRAGETQYF. The V call is TRBV7-6, the J call TRBJ2-5; TRBD1 is a possible D gene (5 bases). The germline V and J ends were trimmed by 4 bases and 4 bases, with 13 bases remaining between them. The CDR3 contains 14 residues. Germline V gives CDR1 SGHVS, CDR2 FNYEAQ.

A single count supports this clone. The J gene is TRBJ1-2, the V gene TRBV5-6; 11 bases align to TRBD1. Germline values: CDR1 SGHDT, CDR2 YYEEEE. V was pared by 0 bases and J by 6 bases, with 4 bases of the junction left unmatched. The CDR3 runs 15 residues. The CDR3 loop is CASSLADRGQNGYTF. DNA of the CDR3: TGTGCCAGCAGCTTGGCGGACAGGGGGCAGAATGGCTACACCTTC.

The CDR3 protein is CASSVTGSNSPLHF. As DNA, the CDR3 is TGTGCCAGCAGTGTAACCGGGAGCAATTCACCCCTCCACTTT. This chain links TRBV27 with TRBJ1-6, with unresolved D. The CDR3 spans 14 residues. Per germline, CDR1 MNHEY and CDR2 SMNVEV (reference sequence). V lost 5 bases to trimming and J lost 7 bases, with 12 bases between them.

The chain joins TRBV10-2 to TRBJ2-5; the match to TRBD2 covers 12 bases. V gave up 7 bases and J gave up 2 bases; unmatched junction bases: 8. Germline V gene lookup returns CDR1 WSHSY and CDR2 SAAADI. The length of the CDR3 is 16 residues. The CDR3 here is CASKLAGGPKQETQYF. In nucleotides, the CDR3 is TGCGCCAGCAAACTAGCGGGGGGCCCTAAACAAGAGACCCAGTACTTC.

This chain joins TRBV5-6 and TRBJ2-1; 11 bases align to TRBD2. The CDR3 is 17 residues long. Germline CDR1 is SGHDT and CDR2 is YYEEEE. V shed 4 bases and J 4 bases; nucleotides not matched to a gene: 10. CDR3 amino acids: CASSRIAGGLGYNEQFF. The CDR3 nucleotides read TGTGCCAGCAGCAGAATAGCGGGGGGGCTAGGTTACAATGAGCAGTTCTTC.

V is TRBV29-1 and J is TRBJ2-5, with 8 positions matching TRBD1. Germline V gene sequence: CDR1 SQVTM, CDR2 ANQGSEA. The length of the CDR3 is 13 residues. V was pared by 5 bases and J by 5 bases, with 7 bases of the junction left unmatched. CDR3 amino acids: CSVLPGGWETQYF. CDR3 coding DNA: TGCAGCGTTCTGCCAGGGGGCTGGGAGACCCAGTACTTC.

The chain has TRBV6-1 and TRBJ1-3; D is undetermined. Germline V gene sequence: CDR1 MNHNS, CDR2 SASEGT. The CDR3 is made up of 14 amino acids. Trimming cost V 9 bases and J 0 bases, with 12 bases left between them. The CDR3 DNA reads as TGTGCCAGTAGCCCGGAGCCCTCTGGAAACACCATATATTTT. It specifies CASSPEPSGNTIYF.